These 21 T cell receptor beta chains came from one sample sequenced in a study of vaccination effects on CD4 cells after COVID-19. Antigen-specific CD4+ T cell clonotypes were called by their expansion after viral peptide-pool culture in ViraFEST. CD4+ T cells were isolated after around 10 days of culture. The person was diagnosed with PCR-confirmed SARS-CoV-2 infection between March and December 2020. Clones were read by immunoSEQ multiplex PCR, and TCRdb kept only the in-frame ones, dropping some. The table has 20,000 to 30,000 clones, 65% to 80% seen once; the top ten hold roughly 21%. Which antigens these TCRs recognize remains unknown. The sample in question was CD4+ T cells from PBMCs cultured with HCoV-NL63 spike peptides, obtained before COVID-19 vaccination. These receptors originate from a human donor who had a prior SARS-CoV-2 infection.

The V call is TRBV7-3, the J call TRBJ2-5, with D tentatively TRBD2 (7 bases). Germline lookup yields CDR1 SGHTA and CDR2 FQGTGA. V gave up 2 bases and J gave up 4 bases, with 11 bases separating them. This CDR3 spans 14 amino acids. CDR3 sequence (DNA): TGTGCCAGCAGCTTAGGGGGGGCGGGAGAGACCCAGTACTTC. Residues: CASSLGGAGETQYF. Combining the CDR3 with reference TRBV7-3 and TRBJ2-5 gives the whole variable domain GAGVSQTPSNKVTEKGKYVELRCDPISGHTALYWYRQSLGQGPEFLIYFQGTGAADDSGLPNDRFFAVRPEGSVSTLKIQRTERGDSAVYLCASSLGGAGETQYFGPGTRLLVL.

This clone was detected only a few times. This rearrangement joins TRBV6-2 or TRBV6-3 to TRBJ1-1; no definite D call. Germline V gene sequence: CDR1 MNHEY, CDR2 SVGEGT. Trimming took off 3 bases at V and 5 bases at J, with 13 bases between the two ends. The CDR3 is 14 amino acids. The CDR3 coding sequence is TGTGCCAGCAGTTATGGCGGCTTCGAAACTGAAGCTTTCTTT. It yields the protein CASSYGGFETEAFF.

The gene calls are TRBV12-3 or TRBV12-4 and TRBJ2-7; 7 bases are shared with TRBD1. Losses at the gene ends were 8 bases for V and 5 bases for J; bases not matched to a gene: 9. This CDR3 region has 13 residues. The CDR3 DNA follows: TGTGCCAGCTGGGGGCAGGGGGAACACGAGCAGTACTTC. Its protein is CASWGQGEHEQYF.

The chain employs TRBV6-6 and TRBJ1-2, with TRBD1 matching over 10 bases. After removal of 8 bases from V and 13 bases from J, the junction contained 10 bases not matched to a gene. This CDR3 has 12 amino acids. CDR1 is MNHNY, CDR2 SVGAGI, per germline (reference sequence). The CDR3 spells CASQFGTGDPTF. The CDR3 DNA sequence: TGTGCCAGCCAGTTTGGGACAGGGGACCCCACCTTC.

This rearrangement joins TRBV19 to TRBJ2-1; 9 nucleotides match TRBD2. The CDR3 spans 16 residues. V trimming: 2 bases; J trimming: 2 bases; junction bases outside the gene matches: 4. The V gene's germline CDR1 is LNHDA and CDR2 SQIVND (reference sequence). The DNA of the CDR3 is TGTGCCAGTAGTATATCAAGACTAGCGGCCTACAATGAGCAGTTCTTC. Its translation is CASSISRLAAYNEQFF. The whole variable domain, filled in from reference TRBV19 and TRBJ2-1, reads DGGITQSPKYLFRKEGQNVTLSCEQNLNHDAMYWYRQDPGQGLRLIYYSQIVNDFQKGDIAEGYSVSREKKESFPLTVTSAQKNPTAFYLCASSISRLAAYNEQFFGPGTRLTVL.

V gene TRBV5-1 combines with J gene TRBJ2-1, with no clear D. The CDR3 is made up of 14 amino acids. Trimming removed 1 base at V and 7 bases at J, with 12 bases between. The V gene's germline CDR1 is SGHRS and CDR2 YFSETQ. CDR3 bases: TGCGCCAGCAGCTTGATGGTAGCTGATAATGAGCAGTTCTTC. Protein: CASSLMVADNEQFF. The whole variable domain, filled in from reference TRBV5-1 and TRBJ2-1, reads KAGVTQTPRYLIKTRGQQVTLSCSPISGHRSVSWYQQTPGQGLQFLFEYFSETQRNKGNFPGRFSGRQFSNSRSEMNVSTLELGDSALYLCASSLMVADNEQFFGPGTRLTVL.

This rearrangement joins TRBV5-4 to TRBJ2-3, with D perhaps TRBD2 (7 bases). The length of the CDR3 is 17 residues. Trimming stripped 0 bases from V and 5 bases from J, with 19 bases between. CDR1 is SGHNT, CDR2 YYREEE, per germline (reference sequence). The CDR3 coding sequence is TGTGCCAGCAGCTTGGCAGTTTGGGGGGGCGGGGTAGATACGCAGTATTTT. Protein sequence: CASSLAVWGGGVDTQYF.

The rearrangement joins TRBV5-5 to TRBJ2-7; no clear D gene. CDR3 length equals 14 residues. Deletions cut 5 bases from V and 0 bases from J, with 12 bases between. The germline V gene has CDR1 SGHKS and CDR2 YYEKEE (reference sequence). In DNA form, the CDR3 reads TGTGCCAGCAGTGGCGTCCTCCTCTCCTACGAGCAGTACTTC. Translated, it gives CASSGVLLSYEQYF.

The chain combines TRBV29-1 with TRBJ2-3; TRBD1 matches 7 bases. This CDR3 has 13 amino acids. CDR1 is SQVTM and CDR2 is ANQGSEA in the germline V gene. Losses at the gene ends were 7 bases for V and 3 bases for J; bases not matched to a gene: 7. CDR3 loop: CSAGTALTDTQYF. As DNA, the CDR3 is TGCAGCGCCGGGACAGCCTTAACAGATACGCAGTATTTT.

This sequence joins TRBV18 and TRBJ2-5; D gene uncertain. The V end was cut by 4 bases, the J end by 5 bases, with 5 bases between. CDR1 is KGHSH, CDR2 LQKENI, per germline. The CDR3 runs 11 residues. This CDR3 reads CASSQRETQYF. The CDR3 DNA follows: TGTGCCAGCTCACAACGGGAGACCCAGTACTTC.

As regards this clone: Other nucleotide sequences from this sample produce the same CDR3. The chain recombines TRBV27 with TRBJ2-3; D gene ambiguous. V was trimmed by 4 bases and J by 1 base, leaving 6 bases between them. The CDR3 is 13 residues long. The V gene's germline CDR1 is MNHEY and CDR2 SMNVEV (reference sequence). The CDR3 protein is CASSSRGTDTQYF. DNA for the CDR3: TGTGCCAGCAGTTCCCGGGGCACAGATACGCAGTATTTT.

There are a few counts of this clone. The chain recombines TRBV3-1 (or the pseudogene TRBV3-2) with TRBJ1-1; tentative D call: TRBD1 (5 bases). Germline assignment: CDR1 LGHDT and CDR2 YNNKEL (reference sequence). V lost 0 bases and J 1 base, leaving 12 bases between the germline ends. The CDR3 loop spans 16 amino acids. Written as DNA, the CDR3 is TGTGCCAGCAGCCAAGATATTGGGGGTGCGAACACTGAAGCTTTCTTT. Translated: CASSQDIGGANTEAFF.

CDR3 in amino acids: CASSIGTLNTGELFF. CDR3 DNA: TGCGCCAGCAGCATCGGGACTCTTAACACCGGGGAGCTGTTTTTT. The chain links TRBV5-1 to TRBJ2-2, with a tentative D call TRBD2 (6 bases). The germline gives CDR1 SGHRS, CDR2 YFSETQ. The CDR3 is 15 residues long. With 4 bases removed from V and 2 bases from J, the gap between germline ends came to 12 bases.

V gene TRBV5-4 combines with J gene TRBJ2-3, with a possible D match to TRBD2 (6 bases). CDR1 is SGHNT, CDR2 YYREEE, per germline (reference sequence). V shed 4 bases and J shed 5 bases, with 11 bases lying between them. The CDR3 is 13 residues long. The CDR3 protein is CASSALAQDTQYF. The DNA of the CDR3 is TGTGCCAGCAGCGCCCTAGCGCAAGATACGCAGTATTTT.

CDR3 sequence (DNA): TGTGCCAGCAGCTTAGATCAGGGGGCAACCTACGAGCAGTACTTC. Translated: CASSLDQGATYEQYF. The chain recombines TRBV7-8 with TRBJ2-7; 8 bases agree with TRBD1. The CDR3 is 15 residues long. Per the germline V gene, CDR1 is SGHVS and CDR2 is FQNEAQ. The trim removed 1 base at V and 2 bases at J, leaving 4 bases unmatched.

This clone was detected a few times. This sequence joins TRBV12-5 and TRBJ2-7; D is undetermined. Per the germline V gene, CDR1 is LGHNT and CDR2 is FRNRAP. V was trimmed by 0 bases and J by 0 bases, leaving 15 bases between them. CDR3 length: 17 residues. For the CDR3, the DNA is TGTGCTAGTGGTTTGGTATTTGGAGCGCCCTTCTCCTACGAGCAGTACTTC. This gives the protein CASGLVFGAPFSYEQYF. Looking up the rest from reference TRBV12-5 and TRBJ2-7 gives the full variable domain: DARVTQTPRHKVTEMGQEVTMRCQPILGHNTVFWYRQTMMQGLELLAYFRNRAPLDDSGMPKDRFSAEMPDATLATLKIQPSEPRDSAVYFCASGLVFGAPFSYEQYFGPGTRLTVT.

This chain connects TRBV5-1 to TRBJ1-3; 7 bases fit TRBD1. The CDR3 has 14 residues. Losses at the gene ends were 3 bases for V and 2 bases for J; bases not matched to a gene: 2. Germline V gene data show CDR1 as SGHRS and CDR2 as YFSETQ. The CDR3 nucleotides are TGCGCCAGCAGCTCCGGGACAGCTGGAAACACCATATATTTT. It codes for CASSSGTAGNTIYF. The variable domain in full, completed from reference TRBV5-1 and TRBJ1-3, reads KAGVTQTPRYLIKTRGQQVTLSCSPISGHRSVSWYQQTPGQGLQFLFEYFSETQRNKGNFPGRFSGRQFSNSRSEMNVSTLELGDSALYLCASSSGTAGNTIYFGEGSWLTVV.

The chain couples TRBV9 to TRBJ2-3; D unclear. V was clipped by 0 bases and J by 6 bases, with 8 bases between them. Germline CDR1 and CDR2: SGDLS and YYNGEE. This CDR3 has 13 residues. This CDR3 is CASSVESRDTQYF. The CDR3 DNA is TGTGCCAGCAGCGTAGAGTCCCGGGATACGCAGTATTTT.

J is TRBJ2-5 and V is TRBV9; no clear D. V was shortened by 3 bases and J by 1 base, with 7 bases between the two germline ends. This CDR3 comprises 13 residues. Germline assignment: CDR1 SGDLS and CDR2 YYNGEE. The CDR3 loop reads CASSGNPQETQYF. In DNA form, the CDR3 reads TGTGCCAGCAGCGGGAACCCCCAAGAGACCCAGTACTTC.

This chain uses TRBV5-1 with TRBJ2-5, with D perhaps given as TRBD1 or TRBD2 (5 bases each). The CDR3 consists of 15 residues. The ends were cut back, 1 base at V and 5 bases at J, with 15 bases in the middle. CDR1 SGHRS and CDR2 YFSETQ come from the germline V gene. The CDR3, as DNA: TGCGCCAGCAGCTTGAGTCCCGGGACGATCGAGACCCAGTACTTC. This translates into CASSLSPGTIETQYF. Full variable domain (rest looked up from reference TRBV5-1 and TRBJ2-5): KAGVTQTPRYLIKTRGQQVTLSCSPISGHRSVSWYQQTPGQGLQFLFEYFSETQRNKGNFPGRFSGRQFSNSRSEMNVSTLELGDSALYLCASSLSPGTIETQYFGPGTRLLVL.

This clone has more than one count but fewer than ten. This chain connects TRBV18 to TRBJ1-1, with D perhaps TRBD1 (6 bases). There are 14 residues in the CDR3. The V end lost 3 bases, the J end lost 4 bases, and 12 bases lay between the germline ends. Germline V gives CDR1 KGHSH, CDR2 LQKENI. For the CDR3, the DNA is TGTGCCAGCTCACCGCAGGGGCCTAGCACTGAAGCTTTCTTT. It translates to CASSPQGPSTEAFF.